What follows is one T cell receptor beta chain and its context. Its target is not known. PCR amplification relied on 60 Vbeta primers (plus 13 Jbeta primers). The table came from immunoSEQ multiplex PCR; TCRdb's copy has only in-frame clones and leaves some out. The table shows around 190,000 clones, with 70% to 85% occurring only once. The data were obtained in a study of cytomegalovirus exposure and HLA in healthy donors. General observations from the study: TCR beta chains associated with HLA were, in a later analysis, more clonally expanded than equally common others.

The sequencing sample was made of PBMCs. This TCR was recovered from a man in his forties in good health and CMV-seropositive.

Written as DNA, the CDR3 is TGTGCCAGCAGGATTAGCGGGGCAGGAGGTACGCAGTATTTT. Translated, it gives CASRISGAGGTQYF. The V and J genes are TRBV27 and TRBJ2-3; TRBD2 matches at 8 bases. Germline loops: CDR1 MNHEY, CDR2 SMNVEV (reference sequence). There are 14 residues in the CDR3. J lost 8 bases, V lost 6 bases, and 10 bases had no gene match.